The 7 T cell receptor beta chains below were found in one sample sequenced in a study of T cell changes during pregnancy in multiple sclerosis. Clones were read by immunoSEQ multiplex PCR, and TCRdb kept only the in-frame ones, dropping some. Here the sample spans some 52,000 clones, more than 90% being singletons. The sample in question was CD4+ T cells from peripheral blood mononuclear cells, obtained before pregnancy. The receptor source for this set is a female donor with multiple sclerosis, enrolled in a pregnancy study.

The CDR3 reads CASSLISSYNEQFF. CDR3 in DNA: TGCGCCAGCAGCTTGATCAGTTCCTACAATGAGCAGTTCTTC. The rearrangement joins TRBV5-1 to TRBJ2-1; D gene ambiguous. Deletions cut 1 base from V and 1 base from J, with 6 bases between. Germline V CDR1 and CDR2: SGHRS, YFSETQ. This CDR3 is built from 14 residues.

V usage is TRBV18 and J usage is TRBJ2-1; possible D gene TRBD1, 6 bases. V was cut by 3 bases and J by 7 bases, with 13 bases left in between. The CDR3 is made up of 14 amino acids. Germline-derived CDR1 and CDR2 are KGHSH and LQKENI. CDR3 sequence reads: CASSPRGRANEQFF. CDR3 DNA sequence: TGTGCCAGCTCACCCAGGGGTAGGGCTAATGAGCAGTTCTTC.

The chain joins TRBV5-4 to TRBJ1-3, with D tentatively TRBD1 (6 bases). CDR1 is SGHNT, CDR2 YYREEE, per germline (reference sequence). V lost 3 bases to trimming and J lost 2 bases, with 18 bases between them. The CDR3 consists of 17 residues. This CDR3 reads CASSSRAGVDAGNTIYF. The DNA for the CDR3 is TGTGCCAGCAGCTCTAGGGCAGGGGTAGACGCTGGAAACACCATATATTTT.

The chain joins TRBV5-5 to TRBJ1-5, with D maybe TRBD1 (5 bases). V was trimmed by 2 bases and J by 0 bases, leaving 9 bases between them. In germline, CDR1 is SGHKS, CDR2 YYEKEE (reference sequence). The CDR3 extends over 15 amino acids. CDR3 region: CASSLWGDSNQPQHF. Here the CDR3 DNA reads TGTGCCAGCAGCTTATGGGGGGATAGCAATCAGCCCCAGCATTTT.

CDR3: CASSLRRERVGTGELFF. The CDR3 nucleotides read TGCGCCAGCAGCTTGCGGCGGGAAAGGGTGGGCACCGGGGAGCTGTTTTTT. The V and J genes are TRBV5-1 and TRBJ2-2; maybe TRBD2 (6 bases). The CDR3 is made up of 17 amino acids. Germline CDR1 SGHRS, CDR2 YFSETQ. Trimming cost V 1 base and J 4 bases, with 17 bases left between them.

CDR3 region: CASSIKGLAGGYEQFF. As DNA, the CDR3 is TGTGCCAGTAGTATTAAAGGGCTAGCGGGAGGCTATGAGCAGTTCTTC. The chain recombines TRBV19 with TRBJ2-1; 11 bases agree with TRBD2. CDR3 size: 16 residues. Per the germline V gene, CDR1 is LNHDA and CDR2 is SQIVND (reference sequence). V was clipped by 3 bases and J by 8 bases; unmatched bases: 9.

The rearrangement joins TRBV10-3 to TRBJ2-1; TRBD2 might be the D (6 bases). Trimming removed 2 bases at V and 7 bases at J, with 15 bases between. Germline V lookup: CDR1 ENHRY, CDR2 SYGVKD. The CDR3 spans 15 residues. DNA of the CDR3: TGTGCCATCAGTGAGGCGGGACGTGGGGGAAATGAGCAGTTCTTC. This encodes CAISEAGRGGNEQFF.